Below are 12 T cell receptor beta chains sequenced from a single sample in a study of blood T cell repertoires in COVID-19. The repertoire was sequenced with immunoSEQ multiplex PCR; TCRdb's copy has only in-frame clones and lacks some. The sample contains approximately 230,000 clones, 70% to 90% of which appear only once. Sequencing input: peripheral blood. These receptors all come from a woman between 40 and 50 years old who had recovered from COVID-19.

The chain is built from TRBV6-2 or TRBV6-3 and TRBJ2-7; 10 bases fit TRBD2. Losses at the gene ends were 6 bases for V and 9 bases for J; bases not matched to a gene: 11. The CDR3 sequence is 14 residues long. The V gene's germline CDR1 is MNHEY and CDR2 SVGEGT. Here the CDR3 reads CASSQHPGTSVQYF. The CDR3 DNA reads TGTGCCAGCAGCCAACATCCCGGGACTAGCGTGCAGTACTTC.

This CDR3 is CASASQVNTEAFF. As DNA, the CDR3 is TGTGCCAGCGCCTCCCAGGTGAACACTGAAGCTTTCTTT. The V gene is TRBV2, the J gene TRBJ1-1; D gene unclear. Germline CDR1 reads SNHLY; CDR2 reads FYNNEI. There are 13 residues in the CDR3. V was cut by 8 bases and J by 0 bases, with 10 bases left in between.

The chain links TRBV28 to TRBJ2-7; D remains ambiguous. The CDR3 has 13 residues. Trimming shortened V by 6 bases and J by 5 bases, and 14 bases separated the two germline ends. Germline V gene data show CDR1 as MDHEN and CDR2 as SYDVKM. CDR3 residues: CASSTLSPDEQYF. CDR3 sequence (DNA): TGTGCCAGCAGCACCCTATCCCCCGACGAGCAGTACTTC.

The chain links TRBV30 to TRBJ1-3; D gene uncertain. This CDR3 is 13 amino acids long. CDR1 and CDR2 (germline): GTSNPN, SVGIG (reference sequence). The ends were cut back, 4 bases at V and 0 bases at J, with 7 bases in the middle. In DNA form, the CDR3 reads TGTGCCTGGACGGTGAACTCTGGAAACACCATATATTTT. Translated: CAWTVNSGNTIYF.

The chain employs TRBV19 and TRBJ2-3, with a possible D match to TRBD2 (6 bases). V shed 5 bases and J shed 0 bases, with 15 bases lying between them. There are 16 residues in the CDR3. Germline V lookup: CDR1 LNHDA, CDR2 SQIVND (reference sequence). The CDR3 nucleotides are TGTGCCAGTAGTCCCCGCGCGGGGCCCAGCACAGATACGCAGTATTTT. It yields the protein CASSPRAGPSTDTQYF.

The chain combines TRBV7-2 with TRBJ2-2, with D perhaps matching TRBD2 (5 bases). Germline lookup yields CDR1 SGHTA and CDR2 FQGNSA. V was pared by 2 bases and J by 6 bases, with 7 bases between. This CDR3 region has 13 residues. CDR3 sequence: CASSLMRAGELFF. CDR3 DNA: TGTGCCAGCAGCTTAATGAGGGCCGGGGAGCTGTTTTTT.

J is TRBJ2-5 and V is TRBV28; no clear D gene. Trimming removed 3 bases from V and 3 bases from J, with 5 bases in between. Looked up from germline, CDR1 is MDHEN and CDR2 is SYDVKM. CDR3 length: 12 amino acids. CDR3 coding DNA: TGTGCCAGCAGTTTGTTAAAAGAGACCCAGTACTTC. As protein: CASSLLKETQYF.

With regard to this clone: Other DNA sequences in the same sample also yield this CDR3. The CDR3 sequence: CASRDRGLETQYF. CDR3 bases: TGTGCCAGTAGAGACAGGGGGCTAGAGACCCAGTACTTC. V usage is TRBV19 and J usage is TRBJ2-5, with 10 bases that match TRBD1. Germline values: CDR1 LNHDA, CDR2 SQIVND (reference sequence). The V gene end was trimmed by 6 bases and the J gene end by 4 bases; junction bases not matched to a gene: 2. This CDR3 contains 13 residues.

This clone was recorded once. The chain couples TRBV15 to TRBJ1-3; D possibly corresponds to TRBD1 (5 bases). V dropped 5 bases and J dropped 4 bases, with 18 bases sitting between them. This CDR3 region has 16 residues. Germline-derived CDR1 and CDR2 are LNHNV and YYDKDF (reference sequence). CDR3 in DNA: TGTGCCACCAGCGGATTCAGGGAAACGGGCGGAAACACCATATATTTT. Translation: CATSGFRETGGNTIYF.

The chain has TRBV5-1 and TRBJ2-7; 10 nucleotides align to TRBD2. V shed 1 base, J shed 2 bases, and the junction held 3 bases outside the gene matches. Germline V gene data show CDR1 as SGHRS and CDR2 as YFSETQ. The CDR3 length is 15 residues. Written as DNA, the CDR3 is TGCGCCAGCAGCTTGTTTCTAGCGGGGGCCTACGAGCAGTACTTC. It yields the protein CASSLFLAGAYEQYF.

This clone was picked up one time. This chain uses TRBV7-2 with TRBJ2-3; TRBD1 matches at 9 bases. The germline V gene has CDR1 SGHTA and CDR2 FQGNSA. V shed 3 bases, J shed 8 bases, and the junction held 6 bases outside the gene matches. This CDR3 contains 14 residues. CDR3 protein: CASSFSDRGVTQYF. DNA of the CDR3: TGTGCCAGCAGCTTCTCGGACAGGGGAGTTACGCAGTATTTT.

The genes are TRBV6-6 and TRBJ1-3; D is uncertain. Per the germline V gene, CDR1 is MNHNY and CDR2 is SVGAGI (reference sequence). The germline V and J ends were trimmed by 5 bases and 4 bases, with 21 bases remaining between them. The CDR3 is 17 residues long. CDR3 amino acids: CASSPGEGRVYGNTIYF. The CDR3 DNA reads TGTGCCAGCAGTCCAGGAGAGGGAAGGGTGTACGGAAACACCATATATTTT.